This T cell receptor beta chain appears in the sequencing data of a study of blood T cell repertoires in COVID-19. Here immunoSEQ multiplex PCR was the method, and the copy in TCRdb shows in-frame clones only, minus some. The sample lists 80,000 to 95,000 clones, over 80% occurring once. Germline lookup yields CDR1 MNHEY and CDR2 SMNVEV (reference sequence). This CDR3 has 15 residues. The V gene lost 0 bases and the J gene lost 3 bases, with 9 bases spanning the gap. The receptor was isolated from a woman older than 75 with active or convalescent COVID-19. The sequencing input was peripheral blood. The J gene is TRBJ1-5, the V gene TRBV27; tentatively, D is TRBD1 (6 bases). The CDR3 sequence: CASSLSAGANQPQHF. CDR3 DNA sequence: TGTGCCAGCAGTTTATCGGCAGGGGCCAATCAGCCCCAGCATTTT.